Listed here is a single TCR beta chain. What it recognizes is unknown. The PCR made use of 60 Vbeta and 13 Jbeta primers. The data were produced by immunoSEQ multiplex PCR, yet TCRdb's version contains in-frame clones alone and is incomplete. Of some 100,000 clones listed, 79% are singletons. The record originates from a study of cytomegalovirus exposure and HLA in healthy donors. The study, taken as a whole, reports: There were over 150 TCR beta chains listed as cytomegalovirus-associated.

The germline gives CDR1 SGDLS, CDR2 YYNGEE. The CDR3 is made up of 15 amino acids. V lost 0 bases, J lost 4 bases, and 13 bases lay in between. The sequenced sample was PBMCs. V usage is TRBV9 and J usage is TRBJ1-2, with unresolved D. The sequence was collected from a male donor in good health and CMV-seropositive. The CDR3 here is CASSVAAGSSYGYTF. CDR3 sequence (DNA): TGTGCCAGCAGCGTAGCAGCAGGCAGTAGCTATGGCTACACCTTC. Full variable domain (rest looked up from reference TRBV9 and TRBJ1-2): DSGVTQTPKHLITATGQRVTLRCSPRSGDLSVYWYQQSLDQGLQFLIQYYNGEERAKGNILERFSAQQFPDLHSELNLSSLELGDSALYFCASSVAAGSSYGYTFGSGTRLTVV.